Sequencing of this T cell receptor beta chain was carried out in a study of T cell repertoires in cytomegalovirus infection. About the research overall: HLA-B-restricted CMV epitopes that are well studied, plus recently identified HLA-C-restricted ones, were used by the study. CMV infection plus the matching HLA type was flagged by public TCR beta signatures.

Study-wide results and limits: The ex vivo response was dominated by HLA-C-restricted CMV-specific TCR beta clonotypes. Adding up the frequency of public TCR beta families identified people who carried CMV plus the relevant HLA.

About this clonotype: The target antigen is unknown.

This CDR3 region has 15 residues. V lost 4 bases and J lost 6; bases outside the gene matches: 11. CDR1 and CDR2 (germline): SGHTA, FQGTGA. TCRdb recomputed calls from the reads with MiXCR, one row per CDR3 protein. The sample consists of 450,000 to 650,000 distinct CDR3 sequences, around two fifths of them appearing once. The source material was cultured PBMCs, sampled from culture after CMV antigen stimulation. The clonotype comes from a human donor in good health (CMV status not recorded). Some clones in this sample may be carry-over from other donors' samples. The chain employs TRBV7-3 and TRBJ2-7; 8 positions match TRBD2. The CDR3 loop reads CASSSPGTRVSEQYF. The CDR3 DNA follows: TGTGCCAGCAGCTCGCCCGGGACTAGAGTGTCCGAGCAGTACTTC.